These 14 T cell receptor beta chains were sequenced from one sample in a study of T cells expressing NK-cell markers. Reprocessing the 5' RACE reads, TCRdb reports a single entry for every CDR3 protein and omits DNA. Its clone listing holds a few hundred thousand distinct CDR3 sequences. Specimen: blood T cells: a sorted CD56 or NKG2C T cell subset, CD4+ or CD8+ T cells, or bulk PBMC T cells (not recorded which). These TCRs come from a man aged 18 to 70 in good health.

The chain recombines TRBV7-3 with TRBJ2-7; TCRdb outputs TRBD2, but without DNA this stays unchecked. CDR1 and CDR2 (germline): SGHTA, FQGTGA. The CDR3 sequence is 15 residues long. The CDR3 here is CASSPSSGGAFEQYF.

The V gene is TRBV11-2, the J gene TRBJ1-1; TCRdb picks TRBD1, but there is no DNA to check that call. CDR1 and CDR2 from the germline V gene are SGHAT and FQNNGV. The CDR3 loop spans 16 amino acids. The CDR3 sequence: CASSNYRGPKNTEAFF.

This rearrangement joins TRBV5-4 to TRBJ2-3; TCRdb reports TRBD2, a call that lacks DNA to check it against. In germline, CDR1 is SGHNT, CDR2 YYREEE (reference sequence). This CDR3 has 15 residues. The CDR3: CASHPTSSMTDTQYF.

The V call is TRBV12-3 or TRBV12-4, the J call TRBJ1-3; checking the TCRdb D call of TRBD1 is not possible without DNA. The CDR3 runs 15 residues. CDR3 amino acids: CASSLVLGRGATIYF.

The V and J genes are TRBV11-2 and TRBJ2-6. Germline V gene lookup returns CDR1 SGHAT and CDR2 FQNNGV. CDR3 length: 19 amino acids. The CDR3 spells CASSLDRTRLSSGANVLTF.

The chain uses TRBV12-3 or TRBV12-4 and TRBJ2-3; TCRdb outputs TRBD2, but without DNA this stays unchecked. CDR3 length: 13 residues. The CDR3 sequence is CASKEATRDTQYF.

The gene calls are TRBV10-2 and TRBJ2-2; checking the TCRdb D call of TRBD2 is not possible without DNA. CDR1 WSHSY and CDR2 SAAADI come from the germline V gene. This CDR3 spans 14 amino acids. This CDR3 reads CASRPGLRTGELFF.

This chain joins TRBV3-1 and TRBJ2-1; TCRdb outputs TRBD1, but without DNA this stays unchecked. The germline CDR1 and CDR2 sequences are LGHDT and YNNKEL (reference sequence). The CDR3 spans 19 residues. The CDR3: CASSQKLTSGTGDPNEQFF.

The chain employs TRBV12-3 or TRBV12-4 and TRBJ1-5; TCRdb's D call, TRBD1, is unchecked because there is no DNA. This CDR3 comprises 15 residues. The CDR3 sequence is CASSFLGTGNQPQHF.

This rearrangement joins TRBV7-8 to TRBJ2-3; lacking DNA, the TRBD1 call made by TCRdb goes unchecked. Germline V lookup: CDR1 SGHVS, CDR2 FQNEAQ. The CDR3 extends over 15 amino acids. This chain's CDR3 is CASSPPQGGTDTQYF.

V gene TRBV7-7 combines with J gene TRBJ2-2; TCRdb's D gene call, TRBD2, goes unchecked for lack of DNA. CDR3 length equals 13 residues. Germline V gene lookup returns CDR1 SSHAT and CDR2 FNYEAQ (reference sequence). The CDR3 sequence is CASAGGGTGELFF.

The chain has TRBV11-2 and TRBJ1-2; TCRdb outputs TRBD1, but without DNA this stays unchecked. CDR3 length equals 16 residues. Germline CDR1 SGHAT, CDR2 FQNNGV. CDR3 residues: CASSSVRDKHRIGYTF.

The rearrangement joins TRBV3-1 to TRBJ2-5. The CDR3 length is 13 residues. The V gene's germline CDR1 is LGHDT and CDR2 YNNKEL (reference sequence). CDR3 region: CASSQMVGETQYF.

V usage is TRBV12-3 or TRBV12-4 and J usage is TRBJ2-3; without DNA, the TCRdb call of TRBD2 cannot be checked. The CDR3 is made up of 17 amino acids. The CDR3 is CASSRPGTSGLTDTQYF.